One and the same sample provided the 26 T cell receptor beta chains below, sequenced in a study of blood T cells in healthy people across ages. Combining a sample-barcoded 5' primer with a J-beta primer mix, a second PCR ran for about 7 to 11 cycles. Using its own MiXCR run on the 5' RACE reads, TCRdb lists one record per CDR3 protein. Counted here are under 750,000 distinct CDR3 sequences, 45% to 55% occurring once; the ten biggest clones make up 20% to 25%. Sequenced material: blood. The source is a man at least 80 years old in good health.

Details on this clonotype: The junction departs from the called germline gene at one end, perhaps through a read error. CDR3 nucleotides: TGTGCCAGCAGCTTGTGGGGGGCCAACGTCCAGACTTTC. Translated, it gives CASSLWGANVQTF. J is TRBJ2-6 and V is TRBV7-9; TRBD1 or TRBD2 may be the D gene (6 bases each). CDR1 and CDR2 from the germline V gene are SEHNR and FQNEAQ (reference sequence). The CDR3 loop spans 13 amino acids.

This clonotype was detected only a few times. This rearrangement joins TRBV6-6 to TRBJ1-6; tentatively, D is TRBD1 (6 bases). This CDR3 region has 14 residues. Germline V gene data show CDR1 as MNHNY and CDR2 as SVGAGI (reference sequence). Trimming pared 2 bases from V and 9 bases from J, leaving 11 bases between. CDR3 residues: CASSYGGRSSPLHF. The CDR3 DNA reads TGTGCCAGCAGTTACGGGGGCAGGAGTTCACCCCTCCACTTT.

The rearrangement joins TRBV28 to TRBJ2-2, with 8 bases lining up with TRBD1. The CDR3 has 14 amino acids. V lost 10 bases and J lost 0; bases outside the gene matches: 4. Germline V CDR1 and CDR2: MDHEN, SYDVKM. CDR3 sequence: CATRTGTNTGELFF. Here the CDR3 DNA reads TGTGCCACCCGGACAGGGACGAACACCGGGGAGCTGTTTTTT.

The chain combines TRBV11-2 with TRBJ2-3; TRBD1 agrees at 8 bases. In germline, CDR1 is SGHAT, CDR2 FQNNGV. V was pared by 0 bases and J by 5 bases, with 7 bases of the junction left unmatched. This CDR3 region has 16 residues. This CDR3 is CASSLDYYRGRDTQYF. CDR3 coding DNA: TGTGCCAGCAGCTTAGATTACTACAGGGGGAGAGATACGCAGTATTTT.

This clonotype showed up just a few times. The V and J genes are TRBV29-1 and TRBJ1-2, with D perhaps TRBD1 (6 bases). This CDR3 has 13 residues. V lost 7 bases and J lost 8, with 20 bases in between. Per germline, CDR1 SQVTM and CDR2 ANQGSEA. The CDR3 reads CSAWDTSTGGYTF. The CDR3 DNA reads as TGCAGCGCCTGGGACACCTCAACGGGAGGCTACACCTTC. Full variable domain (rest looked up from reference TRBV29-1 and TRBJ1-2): SAVISQKPSRDICQRGTSLTIQCQVDSQVTMMFWYRQQPGQSLTLIATANQGSEATYESGFVIDKFPISRPNLTFSTLTVSNMSPEDSSIYLCSAWDTSTGGYTFGSGTRLTVV.

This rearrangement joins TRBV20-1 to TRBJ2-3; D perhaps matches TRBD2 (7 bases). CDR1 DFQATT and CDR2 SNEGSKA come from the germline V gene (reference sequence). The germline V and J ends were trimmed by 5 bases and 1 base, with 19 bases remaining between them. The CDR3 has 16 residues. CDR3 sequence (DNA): TGCAGTGCTGACCCCTTGCGGGGGCGGGGCACAGATACGCAGTATTTT. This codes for CSADPLRGRGTDTQYF.

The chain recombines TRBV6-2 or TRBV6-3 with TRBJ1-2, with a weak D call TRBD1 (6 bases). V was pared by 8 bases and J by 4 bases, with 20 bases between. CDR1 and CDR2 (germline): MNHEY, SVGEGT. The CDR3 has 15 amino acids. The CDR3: CASRPWGRDGYGYTF. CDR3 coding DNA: TGTGCCAGCCGCCCGTGGGGGCGGGACGGCTATGGCTACACCTTC.

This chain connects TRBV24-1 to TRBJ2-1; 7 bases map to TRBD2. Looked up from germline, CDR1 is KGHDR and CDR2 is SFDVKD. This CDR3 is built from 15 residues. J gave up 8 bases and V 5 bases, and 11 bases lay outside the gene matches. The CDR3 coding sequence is TGTGCCACCAGTGCTGCGGGCGGGAGTAACTATGAGCAGTTCTTC. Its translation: CATSAAGGSNYEQFF.

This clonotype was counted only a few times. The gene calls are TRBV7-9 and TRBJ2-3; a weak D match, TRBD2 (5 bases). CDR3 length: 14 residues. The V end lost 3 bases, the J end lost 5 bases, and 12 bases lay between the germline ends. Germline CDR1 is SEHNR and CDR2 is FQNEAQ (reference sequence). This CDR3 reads CASSFSVGGDTQYF. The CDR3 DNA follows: TGTGCCAGCAGCTTTAGTGTCGGAGGAGATACGCAGTATTTT.

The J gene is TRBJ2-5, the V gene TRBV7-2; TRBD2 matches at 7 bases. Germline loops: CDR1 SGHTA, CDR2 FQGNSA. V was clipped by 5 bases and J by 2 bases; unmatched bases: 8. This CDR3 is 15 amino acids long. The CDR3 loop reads CASSNRLAGQETQYF. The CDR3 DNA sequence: TGTGCCAGCAGCAACCGACTAGCTGGACAAGAGACCCAGTACTTC.

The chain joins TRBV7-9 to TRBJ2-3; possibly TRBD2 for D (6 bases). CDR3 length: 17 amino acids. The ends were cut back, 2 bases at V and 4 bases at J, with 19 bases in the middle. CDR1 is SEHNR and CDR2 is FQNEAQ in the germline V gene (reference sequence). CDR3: CASSLYGVRREADTQYF. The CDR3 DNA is TGTGCCAGCAGCTTATATGGAGTCCGCAGGGAGGCAGATACGCAGTATTTT.

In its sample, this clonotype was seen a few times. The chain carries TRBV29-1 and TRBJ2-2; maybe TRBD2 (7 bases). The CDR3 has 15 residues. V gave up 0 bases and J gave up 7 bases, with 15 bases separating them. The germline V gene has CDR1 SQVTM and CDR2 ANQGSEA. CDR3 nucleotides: TGCAGCGTTGAAGACCGGCGGGGGCGCAACGGGGAGCTGTTTTTT. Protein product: CSVEDRRGRNGELFF.

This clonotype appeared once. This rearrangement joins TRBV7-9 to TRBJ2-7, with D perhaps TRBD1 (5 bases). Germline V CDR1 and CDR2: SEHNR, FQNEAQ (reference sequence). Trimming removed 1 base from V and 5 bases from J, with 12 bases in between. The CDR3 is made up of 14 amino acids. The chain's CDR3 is CASSLVGREDEQYF. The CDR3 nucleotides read TGTGCCAGCAGCTTAGTTGGCAGGGAAGACGAGCAGTACTTC.

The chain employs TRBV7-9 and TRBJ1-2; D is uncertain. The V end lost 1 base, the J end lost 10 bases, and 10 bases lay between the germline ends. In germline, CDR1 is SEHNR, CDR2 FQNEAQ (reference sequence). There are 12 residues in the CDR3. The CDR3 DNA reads TGTGCCAGCAGCTTAGGAGGCATCAACTACACCTTC. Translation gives CASSLGGINYTF. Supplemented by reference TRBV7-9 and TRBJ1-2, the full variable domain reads DTGVSQNPRHKITKRGQNVTFRCDPISEHNRLYWYRQTLGQGPEFLTYFQNEAQLEKSRLLSDRFSAERPKGSFSTLEIQRTEQGDSAMYLCASSLGGINYTFGSGTRLTVV.

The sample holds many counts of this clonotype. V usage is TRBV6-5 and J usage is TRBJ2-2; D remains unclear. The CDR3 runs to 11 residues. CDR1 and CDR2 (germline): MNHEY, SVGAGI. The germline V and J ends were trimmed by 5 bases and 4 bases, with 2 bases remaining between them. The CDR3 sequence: CASSRTGELFF. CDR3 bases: TGTGCCAGCAGTCGCACCGGGGAGCTGTTTTTT.

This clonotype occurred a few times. This CDR3 is CASRPLPIWYGELFF. In nucleotides, the CDR3 is TGTGCCAGCAGGCCACTCCCAATTTGGTACGGGGAGCTGTTTTTT. The chain has TRBV6-5 and TRBJ2-2; D is unresolved. The germline V gene has CDR1 MNHEY and CDR2 SVGAGI. Trimming took off 6 bases at V and 7 bases at J, with 18 bases between the two ends. CDR3 size: 15 residues.

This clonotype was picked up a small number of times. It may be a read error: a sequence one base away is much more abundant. CDR3 sequence reads: CASSLATRAGEETQYF. CDR3 DNA sequence: TGTGCCAGCAGCTTAGCGACCCGAGCGGGGGAAGAGACCCAGTACTTC. This chain joins TRBV7-9 and TRBJ2-5, with 8 bases aligning to TRBD2. CDR1 and CDR2 (germline): SEHNR, FQNEAQ (reference sequence). This CDR3 has 16 residues. Unmatched junction bases numbered 6, after V lost 0 bases and J lost 3 bases.

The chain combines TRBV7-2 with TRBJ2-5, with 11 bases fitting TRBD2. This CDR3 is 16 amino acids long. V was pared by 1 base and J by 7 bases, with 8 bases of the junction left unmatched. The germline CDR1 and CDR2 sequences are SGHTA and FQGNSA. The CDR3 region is CASSLGTSGSLGTQYF. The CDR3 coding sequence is TGTGCCAGCAGCTTAGGAACTAGCGGGAGCTTAGGGACCCAGTACTTC.

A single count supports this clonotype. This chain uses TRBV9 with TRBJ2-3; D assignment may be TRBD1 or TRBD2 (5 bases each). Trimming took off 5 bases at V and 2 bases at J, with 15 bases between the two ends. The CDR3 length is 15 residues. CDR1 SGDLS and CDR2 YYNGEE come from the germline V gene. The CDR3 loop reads CASSRPGTATDTQYF. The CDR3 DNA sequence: TGTGCCAGCAGTAGACCCGGGACGGCCACAGATACGCAGTATTTT.

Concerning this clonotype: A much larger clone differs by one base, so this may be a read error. The CDR3 DNA sequence: TGTGCCAGCAGTCCGGGACTGTTCAATGAGCAGTTCTTC. This encodes CASSPGLFNEQFF. The rearrangement uses TRBV6-6 and TRBJ2-1; D perhaps matches TRBD2 (6 bases). CDR3 length equals 13 residues. The V end lost 5 bases, the J end lost 6 bases, and 11 bases lay between the germline ends. Germline values: CDR1 MNHNY, CDR2 SVGAGI (reference sequence).

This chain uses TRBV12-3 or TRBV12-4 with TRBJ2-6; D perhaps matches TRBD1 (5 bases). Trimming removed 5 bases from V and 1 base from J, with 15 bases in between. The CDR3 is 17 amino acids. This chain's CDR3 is CASSPQGVGSGANVLTF. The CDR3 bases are TGTGCCAGCAGTCCGCAGGGTGTAGGGTCTGGGGCCAACGTCCTGACTTTC.

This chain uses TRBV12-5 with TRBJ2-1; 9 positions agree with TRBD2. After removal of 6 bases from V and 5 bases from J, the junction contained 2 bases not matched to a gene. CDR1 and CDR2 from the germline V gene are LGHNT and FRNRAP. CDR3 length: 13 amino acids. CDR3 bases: TGTGCTAGTGGGCTAGCGGGGAACAATGAGCAGTTCTTC. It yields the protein CASGLAGNNEQFF.

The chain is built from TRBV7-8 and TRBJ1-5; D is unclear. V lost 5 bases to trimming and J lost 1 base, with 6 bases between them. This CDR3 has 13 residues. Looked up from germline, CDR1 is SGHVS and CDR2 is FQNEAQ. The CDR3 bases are TGTGCCAGCAGCGCCGGGAGCAATCAGCCCCAGCATTTT. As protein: CASSAGSNQPQHF.

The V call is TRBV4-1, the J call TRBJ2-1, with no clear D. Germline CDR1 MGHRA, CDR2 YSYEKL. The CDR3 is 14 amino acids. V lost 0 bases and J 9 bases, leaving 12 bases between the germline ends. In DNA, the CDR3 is TGCGCCAGCAGCCAAGATCGGACCTCGGGTGAGCAGTTCTTC. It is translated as CASSQDRTSGEQFF.

The CDR3 region is CASTNAGTSVTDTQYF. CDR3 sequence (DNA): TGTGCCAGCACCAACGCCGGGACTAGCGTCACAGATACGCAGTATTTT. The genes are TRBV12-3 or TRBV12-4 and TRBJ2-3, with TRBD2 matching 10 bases. With V trimmed by 7 bases and J by 2 bases, 9 bases remained unmatched. CDR3 size: 16 residues.

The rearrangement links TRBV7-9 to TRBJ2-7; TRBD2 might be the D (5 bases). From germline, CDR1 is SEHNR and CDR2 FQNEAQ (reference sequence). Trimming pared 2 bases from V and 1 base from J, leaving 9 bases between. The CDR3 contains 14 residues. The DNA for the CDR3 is TGTGCCAGCAGCTTACTCGGGGTTTCCTACGAGCAGTACTTC. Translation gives CASSLLGVSYEQYF.